The 20 T cell receptor beta chains reported below all come from one sample, sequenced in a study of shared clonotypes between healthy human individuals. Some clones are missing from TCRdb's copy, which holds only in-frame ones; the method was immunoSEQ multiplex PCR. The sample includes 400,000 to 600,000 clones, 79% of them seen just once. Sequences were obtained from PBMCs. These receptors originate from a woman aged 40 to 50 in good health. Some clones in this sample may be carry-over from other donors' samples.

The J gene is TRBJ2-3, the V gene TRBV7-6, with D perhaps TRBD2 (6 bases). The germline V gene has CDR1 SGHVS and CDR2 FNYEAQ. Trimming pared 1 base from V and 1 base from J, leaving 9 bases between. This CDR3 is built from 15 residues. In DNA form, the CDR3 reads TGTGCCAGCAGCTTAGATCAGCGGGGCACAGATACGCAGTATTTT. Protein: CASSLDQRGTDTQYF. The whole variable domain, remainder taken from reference TRBV7-6 and TRBJ2-3, is GAGVSQSPRYKVTKRGQDVALRCDPISGHVSLYWYRQALGQGPEFLTYFNYEAQQDKSGLPNDRFSAERPEGSISTLTIQRTEQRDSAMYRCASSLDQRGTDTQYFGPGTRLTVL.

This clone was found a few times. The chain recombines TRBV19 with TRBJ2-7, with D perhaps matching TRBD1 or TRBD2 (5 bases each). The CDR3 runs to 15 residues. Trimming left V 3 bases short and J 2 bases short, with 14 bases between. Germline-derived CDR1 and CDR2 are LNHDA and SQIVND (reference sequence). CDR3 sequence (DNA): TGTGCCAGTAGTATCGGGGACCCACGAGCCTACGAGCAGTACTTC. This encodes CASSIGDPRAYEQYF.

The sample holds a few counts of this clone. V gene TRBV4-1 combines with J gene TRBJ1-1; D is unresolved. The CDR3 totals 14 residues. Germline V gene sequence: CDR1 MGHRA, CDR2 YSYEKL. The V end lost 1 base, the J end lost 0 bases, and 6 bases lay between the germline ends. The CDR3 protein is CASSQGQMNTEAFF. CDR3 nucleotides: TGCGCCAGCAGCCAAGGTCAGATGAACACTGAAGCTTTCTTT.

This chain connects TRBV18 to TRBJ1-1; D call uncertain. Trimming shortened V by 4 bases and J by 1 base, and 10 bases separated the two germline ends. CDR3 length: 14 amino acids. Germline V gene lookup returns CDR1 KGHSH and CDR2 LQKENI. The CDR3 spells CASSLARQNTEAFF. CDR3 sequence (DNA): TGTGCCAGCTCACTTGCTCGTCAGAACACTGAAGCTTTCTTT.

CDR3: CASKTGLSTGELFF. DNA for the CDR3: TGTGCCAGCAAGACGGGACTTAGCACCGGGGAGCTGTTTTTT. The chain links TRBV2 to TRBJ2-2; TRBD2 might be the D (6 bases). CDR3 size: 14 residues. With 7 bases removed from V and 4 bases from J, the gap between germline ends came to 13 bases. Germline CDR1 is SNHLY and CDR2 is FYNNEI.

The table lists this clone with a count of one. This specimen includes other DNA sequences encoding the same CDR3. The chain joins TRBV7-9 to TRBJ2-7; the D is unclear. Between the trimmed V and J ends, which lost 4 bases and 3 bases, there was a span of 7 bases. Germline CDR1 SEHNR, CDR2 FQNEAQ (reference sequence). The CDR3 sequence is 12 residues long. The CDR3 protein is CASSSPLYEQYF. Here the CDR3 DNA reads TGTGCCAGCAGCTCCCCCCTCTACGAGCAGTACTTC.

V gene TRBV5-4 combines with J gene TRBJ1-2, with no clear D. Germline V gene sequence: CDR1 SGHNT, CDR2 YYREEE (reference sequence). CDR3 length: 14 residues. The V end lost 1 base, the J end lost 2 bases, and 9 bases lay between the germline ends. In DNA, the CDR3 is TGTGCCAGCAGCTTGTTGAACGGAAACTATGGCTACACCTTC. This translates into CASSLLNGNYGYTF.

This clone was detected once. This sequence joins TRBV5-1 and TRBJ1-6, with TRBD1 matching 7 bases. This CDR3 comprises 14 residues. Looked up from germline, CDR1 is SGHRS and CDR2 is YFSETQ. Trimming cost V 8 bases and J 5 bases; bases outside gene matches: 7. The CDR3 loop is CASTWDSNNSPLHF. CDR3 in DNA: TGCGCCAGTACATGGGACAGCAATAATTCACCCCTCCACTTT. Based on the CDR3 plus reference TRBV5-1 and TRBJ1-6, the full variable domain is KAGVTQTPRYLIKTRGQQVTLSCSPISGHRSVSWYQQTPGQGLQFLFEYFSETQRNKGNFPGRFSGRQFSNSRSEMNVSTLELGDSALYLCASTWDSNNSPLHFGNGTRLTVT.

The chain is built from TRBV2 and TRBJ1-1; D gene uncertain. The length of the CDR3 is 14 residues. V was shortened by 5 bases and J by 6 bases, with 16 bases between the two germline ends. Per germline, CDR1 SNHLY and CDR2 FYNNEI. CDR3 sequence reads: CASSRRTGGAEAFF. The CDR3 DNA is TGTGCCAGCAGTCGTCGGACGGGCGGGGCTGAAGCTTTCTTT.

This clone appeared a single time. The V call is TRBV7-9, the J call TRBJ2-3, with 10 bases aligning to TRBD2. Germline assignment: CDR1 SEHNR and CDR2 FQNEAQ (reference sequence). The CDR3 is 17 residues long. The V gene end was trimmed by 5 bases and the J gene end by 3 bases; junction bases not matched to a gene: 11. In nucleotides, the CDR3 is TGTGCCAGCAGCGATCGACAACTAGCGGGATTTACAGATACGCAGTATTTT. Its translation is CASSDRQLAGFTDTQYF.

A single count supports this clone. This chain links TRBV6-6 with TRBJ2-7; TRBD1 is a possible D gene (5 bases). The CDR3 covers 15 residues. V was shortened by 0 bases and J by 3 bases, with 12 bases between the two germline ends. Germline lookup yields CDR1 MNHNY and CDR2 SVGAGI (reference sequence). The CDR3 nucleotides are TGTGCCAGCAGTTACTCCAGAACAGGAGTCTACGAGCAGTACTTC. Translated: CASSYSRTGVYEQYF.

This chain uses TRBV7-8 with TRBJ2-5, with TRBD2 identical over 7 bases. CDR1 and CDR2 (germline): SGHVS, FQNEAQ. Trimming took 2 bases from V and 1 from J; bases not matched to a gene: 1. The CDR3 length is 14 residues. CDR3 protein: CASSLRTSQETQYF. In DNA, the CDR3 is TGTGCCAGCAGCTTACGGACTAGCCAAGAGACCCAGTACTTC. Looking up the rest from reference TRBV7-8 and TRBJ2-5 gives the full variable domain: GAGVSQSPRYKVAKRGQDVALRCDPISGHVSLFWYQQALGQGPEFLTYFQNEAQLDKSGLPSDRFFAERPEGSVSTLKIQRTQQEDSAVYLCASSLRTSQETQYFGPGTRLLVL.

The rearrangement uses TRBV6-5 and TRBJ2-5, with TRBD2 identical over 16 bases. The better agreement between TRBJ2-7 and the DNA end casts doubt on the J call. This CDR3 region has 16 residues. Germline CDR1 reads MNHEY; CDR2 reads SVGAGI. CDR3 coding DNA: TGTGCCAGCAGTTTCACGGGACTAGCGGGAGGGTACGAGCAGTACTTC. This encodes CASSFTGLAGGYEQYF.

The rearrangement joins TRBV18 to TRBJ2-3; D gene uncertain. This CDR3 region has 14 residues. V shed 5 bases and J shed 0 bases, with 9 bases lying between them. Per the germline V gene, CDR1 is KGHSH and CDR2 is LQKENI. CDR3 in DNA: TGTGCCAGCTCAGACTTGACTAGCACAGATACGCAGTATTTT. Translation: CASSDLTSTDTQYF.

The chain joins TRBV5-4 to TRBJ1-4, with D unclear. Trimming pared 4 bases from V and 3 bases from J, leaving 19 bases between. The CDR3 is made up of 17 amino acids. Germline V gene sequence: CDR1 SGHNT, CDR2 YYREEE (reference sequence). This CDR3 is CASSPRAGSAANEKLFF. CDR3 in DNA: TGTGCCAGCAGCCCCCGAGCCGGGTCGGCAGCTAATGAAAAACTGTTTTTT.

The chain joins TRBV11-2 to TRBJ2-1; 9 nucleotides line up with TRBD1. V lost 5 bases and J lost 1; bases outside the gene matches: 6. This CDR3 is 16 amino acids long. Per the germline V gene, CDR1 is SGHAT and CDR2 is FQNNGV. CDR3 sequence: CASSPGQGVSYNEQFF. As DNA, the CDR3 is TGTGCCAGCAGCCCGGGACAGGGAGTGTCCTACAATGAGCAGTTCTTC.

The CDR3 coding sequence is TGTGCCTGGATAACCGGGGGCACTGAAGCTTTCTTT. This gives the protein CAWITGGTEAFF. This chain links TRBV30 with TRBJ1-1; D is perhaps TRBD1 (5 bases). This CDR3 region has 12 residues. Germline-derived CDR1 and CDR2 are GTSNPN and SVGIG (reference sequence). Trimming shortened V by 4 bases and J by 4 bases, and 10 bases separated the two germline ends.

The chain joins TRBV27 to TRBJ2-7, with D possibly TRBD2 on 5 matching bases. Germline V gives CDR1 MNHEY, CDR2 SMNVEV (reference sequence). The CDR3 spans 13 residues. V dropped 5 bases and J dropped 4 bases, with 12 bases sitting between them. CDR3 protein: CASSPLGEYEQYF. DNA for the CDR3: TGTGCCAGCAGTCCCCTCGGGGAATACGAGCAGTACTTC.

V is TRBV10-2 and J is TRBJ2-7; possible D gene TRBD2, 6 bases. Germline V lookup: CDR1 WSHSY, CDR2 SAAADI. CDR3 size: 13 residues. V was pared by 4 bases and J by 2 bases, with 9 bases between. The CDR3 spells CASSVAGPYEQYF. The CDR3 DNA reads TGCGCCAGCAGTGTGGCGGGACCCTACGAGCAGTACTTC.

This clone came up a few times. The chain is built from TRBV9 and TRBJ1-1; maybe TRBD1 (6 bases). V lost 0 bases, J lost 3 bases, and 9 bases lay in between. The CDR3 totals 14 residues. Per germline, CDR1 SGDLS and CDR2 YYNGEE. The CDR3: CASSVGPGDTEAFF. As DNA, the CDR3 is TGTGCCAGCAGCGTAGGTCCAGGGGACACTGAAGCTTTCTTT.